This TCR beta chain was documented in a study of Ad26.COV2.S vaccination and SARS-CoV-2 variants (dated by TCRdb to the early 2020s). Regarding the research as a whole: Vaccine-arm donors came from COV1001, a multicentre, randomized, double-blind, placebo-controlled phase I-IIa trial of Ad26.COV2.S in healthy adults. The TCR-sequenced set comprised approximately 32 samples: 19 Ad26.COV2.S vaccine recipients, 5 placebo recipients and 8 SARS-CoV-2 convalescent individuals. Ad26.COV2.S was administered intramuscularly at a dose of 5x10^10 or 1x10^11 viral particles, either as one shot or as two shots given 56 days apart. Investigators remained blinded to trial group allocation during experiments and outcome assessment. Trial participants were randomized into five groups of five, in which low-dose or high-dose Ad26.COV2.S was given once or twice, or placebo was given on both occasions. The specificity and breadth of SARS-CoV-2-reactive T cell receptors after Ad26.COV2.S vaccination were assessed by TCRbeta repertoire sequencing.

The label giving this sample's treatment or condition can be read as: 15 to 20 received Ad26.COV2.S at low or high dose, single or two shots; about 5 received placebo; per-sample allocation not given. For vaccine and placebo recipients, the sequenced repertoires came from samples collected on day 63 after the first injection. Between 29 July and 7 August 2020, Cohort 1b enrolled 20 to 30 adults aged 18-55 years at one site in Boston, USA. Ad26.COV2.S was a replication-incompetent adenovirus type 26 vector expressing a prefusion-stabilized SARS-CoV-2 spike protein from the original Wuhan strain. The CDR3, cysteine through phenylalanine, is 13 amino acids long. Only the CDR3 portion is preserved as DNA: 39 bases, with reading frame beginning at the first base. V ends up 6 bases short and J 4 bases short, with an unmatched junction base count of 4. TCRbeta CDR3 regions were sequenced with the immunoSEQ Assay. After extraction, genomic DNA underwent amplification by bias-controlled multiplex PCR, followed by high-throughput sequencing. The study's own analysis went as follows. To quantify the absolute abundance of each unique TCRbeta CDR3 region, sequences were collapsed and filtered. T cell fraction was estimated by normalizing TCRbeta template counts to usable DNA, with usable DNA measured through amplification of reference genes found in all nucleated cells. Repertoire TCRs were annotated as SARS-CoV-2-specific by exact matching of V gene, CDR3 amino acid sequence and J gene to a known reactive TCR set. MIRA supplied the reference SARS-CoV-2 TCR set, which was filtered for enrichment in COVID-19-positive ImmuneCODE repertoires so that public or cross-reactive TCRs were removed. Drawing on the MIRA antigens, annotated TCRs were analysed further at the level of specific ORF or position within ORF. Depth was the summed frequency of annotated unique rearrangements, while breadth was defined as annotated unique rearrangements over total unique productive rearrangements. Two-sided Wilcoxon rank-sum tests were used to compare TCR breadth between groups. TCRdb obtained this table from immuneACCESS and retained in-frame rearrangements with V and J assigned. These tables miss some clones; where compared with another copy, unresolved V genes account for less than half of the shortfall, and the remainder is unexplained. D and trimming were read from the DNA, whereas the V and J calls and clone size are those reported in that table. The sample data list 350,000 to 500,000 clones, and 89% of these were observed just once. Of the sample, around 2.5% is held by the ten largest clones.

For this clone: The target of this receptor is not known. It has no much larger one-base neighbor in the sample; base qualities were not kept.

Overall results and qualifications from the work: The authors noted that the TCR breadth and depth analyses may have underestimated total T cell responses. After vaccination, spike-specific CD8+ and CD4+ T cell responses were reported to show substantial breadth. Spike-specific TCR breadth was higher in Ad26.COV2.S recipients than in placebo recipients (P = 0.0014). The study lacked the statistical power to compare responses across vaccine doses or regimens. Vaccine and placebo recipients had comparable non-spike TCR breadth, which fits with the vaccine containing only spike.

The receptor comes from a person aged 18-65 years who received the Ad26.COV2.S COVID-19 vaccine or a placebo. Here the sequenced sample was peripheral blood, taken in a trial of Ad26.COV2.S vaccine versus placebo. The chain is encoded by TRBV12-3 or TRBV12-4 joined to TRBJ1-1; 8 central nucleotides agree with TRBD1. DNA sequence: TGTGCCAGCAGCCCAGGGGGCCTCACTGAAGCTTTCTTT. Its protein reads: CASSPGGLTEAFF.